The 2 T cell receptor beta chains in this list originate from one sample, sequenced in a study of long-term antiretroviral therapy in people with HIV. The assay used was immunoSEQ (version v3.0), run at survey level. Assay: immunoSEQ multiplex PCR; the TCRdb copy retains only in-frame clones and omits some. The sample yields 15,000 to 20,000 clones, more than 85% seen once. The specimen was unsorted PBMCs, collected 0.6 years after starting antiretroviral therapy. All receptors come from a woman aged 40 to 50 with HIV.

The chain couples TRBV7-6 to TRBJ2-7; 7 bases align to TRBD2. The germline V gene has CDR1 SGHVS and CDR2 FNYEAQ. J gave up 2 bases and V 8 bases, and 9 bases lay outside the gene matches. This CDR3 has 14 residues. This CDR3 reads CASSFSGRAYEQYF. In DNA, the CDR3 is TGTGCCAGCTCCTTTAGCGGGCGAGCCTACGAGCAGTACTTC.

The chain joins TRBV30 to TRBJ1-1; D is possibly TRBD1 (6 bases). Germline V gives CDR1 GTSNPN, CDR2 SVGIG (reference sequence). V was trimmed by 3 bases and J by 4 bases, leaving 12 bases between them. The CDR3 is 13 residues long. CDR3 region: CAWSTTGSTEAFF. The CDR3 DNA reads TGTGCCTGGAGCACCACAGGGTCCACTGAAGCTTTCTTT.